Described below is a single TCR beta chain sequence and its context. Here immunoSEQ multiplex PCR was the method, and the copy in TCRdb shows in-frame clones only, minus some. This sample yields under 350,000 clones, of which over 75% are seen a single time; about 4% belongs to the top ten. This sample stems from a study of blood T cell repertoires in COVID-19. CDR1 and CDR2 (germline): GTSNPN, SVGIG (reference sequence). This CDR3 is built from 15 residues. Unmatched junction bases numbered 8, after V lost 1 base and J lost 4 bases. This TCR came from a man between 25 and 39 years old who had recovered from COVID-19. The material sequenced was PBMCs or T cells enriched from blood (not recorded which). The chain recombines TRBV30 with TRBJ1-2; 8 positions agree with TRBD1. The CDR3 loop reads CAWSATRTGTYGYTF. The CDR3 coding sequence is TGTGCCTGGAGTGCCACCAGGACAGGGACCTATGGCTACACCTTC.